The clone carrying this TCR beta chain was seen many times. No antigen is known for it. V was pared by 3 bases and J by 6 bases, with 15 bases between. The germline V gene encodes CDR1 SEHNR and CDR2 FQNEAQ (reference sequence). This CDR3 region has 14 residues. Using RNA transcripts as the source, TCR beta CDR3 regions were amplified. The HTBI primer set served for first-round RT-PCR of the TCR CDR3. TCRdb analysed the multiplex PCR reads with MiXCR anew, one entry per CDR3 protein. The sample carries approximately 510,000 distinct CDR3 sequences, roughly 20% recorded once. This record belongs to a study of T cells in Graves' hyperthyroidism and ophthalmopathy. Points from the study as a whole: Among clonotypes expanded in thyroid above 0.001, most were also found in blood.

The V gene is TRBV7-9, the J gene TRBJ2-7; TRBD1 or TRBD2 may be the D gene (5 bases each). The sample was blood. The source is a man younger than 35 with Graves' hyperthyroidism. CDR3 DNA sequence: TGTGCCAGCAGCTTCTCCGGGGCTACCAGCGAGCAGTACTTC. Translating it yields CASSFSGATSEQYF.